This is a list of T cell receptor beta chains from one sample in a study of shared clonotypes between healthy human individuals. Clones were sequenced by immunoSEQ multiplex PCR, and TCRdb holds only the in-frame ones, with some missing. The table records over a million clones, 78% of them present only once. Sequenced: memory CD4+ T cells from PBMCs. These receptors came from a man between 18 and 29 years old in good health. Some clones in this sample may be carry-over from other donors' samples. The CDR3 runs from the conserved cysteine through the conserved F or W. Each record gives: V gene, J gene, D gene, clone size, CDR3 protein, CDR3 DNA. D genes are given only for firm matches. Expanded clones are given a class, and other clones once, few, many or no size at all.

>TRBV5-1|TRBJ1-4|NA|NA
CASSLVPGSEKLFF
TGCGCCAGCAGCTTGGTACCAGGGTCCGAAAAACTGTTTTTT
>TRBV6-5|TRBJ1-1|NA|NA
CASSPGVRYTEAFF
TGTGCCAGCAGTCCTGGGGTCCGATACACTGAAGCTTTCTTT
>TRBV30|TRBJ1-1|NA|many
CAWRWGMNTEAFF
TGTGCCTGGAGATGGGGGATGAACACTGAAGCTTTCTTT
>TRBV7-2|TRBJ2-1|TRBD1|NA
CASSKGASSYNEQFF
TGTGCCAGCAGTAAGGGGGCTAGCTCCTACAATGAGCAGTTCTTC
>TRBV18|TRBJ1-1|NA|few
CASRTTANTEAFF
TGTGCCAGCCGGACAACTGCGAACACTGAAGCTTTCTTT
>TRBV7-3|TRBJ2-3|NA|NA
CASSLGVQGDTQYF
TGTGCCAGCAGCTTAGGGGTTCAAGGAGATACGCAGTATTTT
>TRBV4-1|TRBJ2-4|TRBD2|NA
CASSQTQGSGRKNIQYF
TGCGCCAGCAGCCAAACACAAGGGAGCGGGAGAAAAAACATTCAGTACTTC
>TRBV29-1|TRBJ2-2|NA|NA
CSVAKGSGELFF
TGCAGCGTCGCGAAGGGGAGCGGGGAGCTGTTTTTT
>TRBV4-2|TRBJ2-3|TRBD2|NA
CASSHLLDPSGSPSTDTQYF
TGTGCCAGCAGCCACTTATTAGATCCTAGCGGGAGCCCTTCCACAGATACGCAGTATTTT
>TRBV28|TRBJ2-7|TRBD2|NA
CASSSAAGLYEQYF
TGTGCCAGCAGTAGTGCAGCGGGACTCTACGAGCAGTACTTC
>TRBV4-1|TRBJ2-5|TRBD1|NA
CASSQGQGEETQYF
TGCGCCAGCAGCCAAGGCCAGGGGGAAGAGACCCAGTACTTC
>TRBV28|TRBJ1-3|TRBD1|NA
CASTRRDSSGNTIYF
TGTGCCAGCACCCGGAGGGACAGCTCTGGAAACACCATATATTTT
>TRBV28|TRBJ1-5|NA|NA
CVSRSGDQPQHF
TGTGTCAGCAGGTCCGGGGACCAGCCCCAGCATTTT
>TRBV5-4|TRBJ2-3|TRBD2|few
CASSFGGGTSIPDTQYF
TGTGCCAGCAGCTTTGGTGGTGGGACTAGCATCCCCGATACGCAGTATTTT
>TRBV7-9|TRBJ2-7|TRBD2|NA
CASSLGRALNEQYF
TGTGCCAGCAGCTTGGGGAGGGCTTTGAACGAGCAGTACTTC
>TRBV19|TRBJ1-2|NA|once
CASSMRGDGYTF
TGTGCCAGTAGTATGAGGGGAGATGGCTACACCTTC
>TRBV28|TRBJ1-1|NA|NA
CASSFGGAMNTEAFF
TGTGCCAGCAGTTTTGGAGGGGCCATGAACACTGAAGCTTTCTTT
>TRBV18|TRBJ2-1|TRBD2|NA
CASSPSSGRARNEQFF
TGTGCCAGCTCACCATCTAGCGGGAGGGCCAGAAATGAGCAGTTCTTC
>TRBV4-2|TRBJ2-3|NA|NA
CASSQGGWTQYF
TGTGCCAGCAGCCAAGGGGGATGGACGCAGTATTTT
>TRBV11-2|TRBJ2-5|NA|once
CASSLDNERWETQYF
TGTGCCAGCAGCTTAGATAACGAGCGGTGGGAGACCCAGTACTTC
>TRBV19|TRBJ2-1|NA|NA
CASSINGLSYNEQFF
TGTGCCAGTAGTATTAACGGACTATCCTACAATGAGCAGTTCTTC
>TRBV28|TRBJ2-2|NA|NA
CASSLTYTGELFF
TGTGCCAGCAGTTTAACCTACACCGGGGAGCTGTTTTTT
>TRBV6-5|TRBJ2-3|NA|NA
CASSPPGLRTDTQYF
TGTGCCAGCAGCCCACCCGGACTGCGCACAGATACGCAGTATTTT
>TRBV5-1|TRBJ2-5|NA|NA
CASSLLGQGGETQYF
TGCGCCAGCAGCTTGCTGGGACAAGGTGGGGAGACCCAGTACTTC
>TRBV7-9|TRBJ2-3|NA|NA
CASSLVVGHQTGDTQYF
TGTGCCAGCAGCTTAGTCGTCGGACATCAAACGGGAGATACGCAGTATTTT
>TRBV6-5|TRBJ2-3|TRBD2|NA
CASSRDYQTDTQYF
TGTGCCAGCAGTCGGGACTACCAAACAGATACGCAGTATTTT
>TRBV5-1|TRBJ1-2|NA|once
CASSSGQNYGYTF
TGCGCCAGCAGCTCAGGACAAAACTATGGCTACACCTTC